Below are 20 T cell receptor beta chains sequenced from a single sample in a study of blood T cell repertoires in COVID-19. Profiling relied on immunoSEQ multiplex PCR, and the TCRdb table lists in-frame clones only, not all of them. This sample has 310,000 or so clones; about 89% occur once, and the top ten carry 6.4%. The material sequenced was peripheral blood. The origin of the receptors is a man between 18 and 29 years old who had recovered from COVID-19.

The rearrangement links TRBV7-9 to TRBJ2-5; tentatively, D is TRBD1 (5 bases). The CDR3 spans 12 residues. Germline CDR1 and CDR2: SEHNR and FQNEAQ (reference sequence). V was clipped by 7 bases and J by 1 base, with 7 bases between them. In DNA, the CDR3 is TGTGCCAGCACTAGGGGCCAAGAGACCCAGTACTTC. Translated: CASTRGQETQYF.

The CDR3 DNA reads as TGTGCCAGCAGACTAGCGGGGGGGCTGGGCAATGAGCAGTTCTTC. Protein product: CASRLAGGLGNEQFF. The chain is built from TRBV2 and TRBJ2-1; 13 bases agree with TRBD2. V shed 6 bases, J shed 6 bases, and the junction held 5 bases outside the gene matches. Germline V gene sequence: CDR1 SNHLY, CDR2 FYNNEI. This CDR3 contains 15 residues.

As regards this clone: This sample includes further DNA sequences coding for the same CDR3. V usage is TRBV18 and J usage is TRBJ1-1, with D possibly being TRBD1 (5 bases). Germline loops: CDR1 KGHSH, CDR2 LQKENI. Trimming shortened V by 4 bases and J by 0 bases, and 9 bases separated the two germline ends. This CDR3 contains 14 residues. The CDR3 DNA is TGTGCCAGCTCACGGGGACTAATGAACACTGAAGCTTTCTTT. Protein product: CASSRGLMNTEAFF. The full variable domain, with the rest looked up from reference TRBV18 and TRBJ1-1, is NAGVMQNPRHLVRRRGQEARLRCSPMKGHSHVYWYRQLPEEGLKFMVYLQKENIIDESGMPKERFSAEFPKEGPSILRIQQVVRGDSAAYFCASSRGLMNTEAFFGQGTRLTVV.

The V and J genes are TRBV7-2 and TRBJ2-7, with D tentatively TRBD1 (6 bases). The CDR3 totals 12 residues. Trimming removed 4 bases at V and 4 bases at J, with 8 bases between. Germline V CDR1 and CDR2: SGHTA, FQGNSA. CDR3 region: CASSSQGYEQYF. The CDR3, as DNA: TGTGCCAGCAGCTCGCAGGGGTACGAGCAGTACTTC.

The V call is TRBV18, the J call TRBJ2-3; 8 bases match TRBD2. Looked up from germline, CDR1 is KGHSH and CDR2 is LQKENI. Trimming cost V 6 bases and J 1 base; bases outside gene matches: 3. CDR3 length equals 14 residues. The CDR3 DNA sequence: TGTGCCAGCTCCCGGGGGGGTGGCACAGATACGCAGTATTTT. The encoded protein is CASSRGGGTDTQYF. Supplemented by reference TRBV18 and TRBJ2-3, the full variable domain reads NAGVMQNPRHLVRRRGQEARLRCSPMKGHSHVYWYRQLPEEGLKFMVYLQKENIIDESGMPKERFSAEFPKEGPSILRIQQVVRGDSAAYFCASSRGGGTDTQYFGPGTRLTVL.

This clone appeared a single time. The rearrangement uses TRBV27 and TRBJ1-2; 7 nucleotides match TRBD1. The trim removed 7 bases at V and 6 bases at J, leaving 2 bases unmatched. This CDR3 has 11 residues. Germline V gene data show CDR1 as MNHEY and CDR2 as SMNVEV (reference sequence). The CDR3, as DNA: TGTGCCAGCAAAACAGGGGATGGCTACACCTTC. This gives the protein CASKTGDGYTF.

The chain uses TRBV6-2 or TRBV6-3 and TRBJ2-2, with no clear D. The CDR3 loop spans 13 amino acids. CDR1 MNHEY and CDR2 SVGEGT come from the germline V gene. Trimming left V 5 bases short and J 1 base short, with 5 bases between. CDR3 amino acids: CASSTLNTGELFF. DNA of the CDR3: TGTGCCAGCAGTACTTTGAACACCGGGGAGCTGTTTTTT.

The chain employs TRBV6-5 and TRBJ1-2; a possible D gene is TRBD1 (6 bases). This CDR3 is built from 14 residues. Germline V gene data show CDR1 as MNHEY and CDR2 as SVGAGI. Trimming pared 5 bases from V and 10 bases from J, leaving 20 bases between. Here the CDR3 reads CASSPHDRMGYYTF. For the CDR3, the DNA is TGTGCCAGCAGTCCACATGACAGGATGGGTTACTACACCTTC.

This chain links TRBV5-5 with TRBJ1-6; the D is unclear. The germline V gene encodes CDR1 SGHKS and CDR2 YYEKEE (reference sequence). The CDR3 runs 14 residues. Trimming removed 4 bases from V and 7 bases from J, with 12 bases in between. CDR3: CASSIAPLNSPLHF. The CDR3, as DNA: TGTGCCAGCAGCATCGCTCCTCTAAATTCACCCCTCCACTTT.

The gene calls are TRBV7-3 and TRBJ2-1; TRBD1 might be the D (5 bases). Germline assignment: CDR1 SGHTA and CDR2 FQGTGA. The CDR3 extends over 15 amino acids. V lost 3 bases to trimming and J lost 7 bases, with 16 bases between them. CDR3 amino acids: CASSLYLTAVNEQFF. The CDR3 bases are TGTGCCAGCAGCTTGTATTTGACAGCCGTTAATGAGCAGTTCTTC.

J is TRBJ2-2 and V is TRBV19; 8 bases are shared with TRBD2. Trimming removed 3 bases from V and 8 bases from J; junction bases left unmatched: 8. CDR3 length: 15 amino acids. The germline gives CDR1 LNHDA, CDR2 SQIVND (reference sequence). CDR3 DNA: TGTGCCAGTAGTATGATCGGGGGGGGCCAAGGGGAGCTGTTTTTT. It is translated as CASSMIGGGQGELFF.

This clone appeared a single time. This rearrangement joins TRBV7-8 to TRBJ2-1; 7 nucleotides match TRBD2. CDR3 size: 16 residues. CDR1 is SGHVS, CDR2 FQNEAQ, per germline. With V trimmed by 5 bases and J by 5 bases, 12 bases remained unmatched. CDR3 amino acids: CASSQGRRELDNEQFF. Here the CDR3 DNA reads TGTGCCAGCAGCCAGGGTCGGCGGGAGCTCGACAATGAGCAGTTCTTC. The entire variable domain, with the rest obtained from reference TRBV7-8 and TRBJ2-1, is as follows: GAGVSQSPRYKVAKRGQDVALRCDPISGHVSLFWYQQALGQGPEFLTYFQNEAQLDKSGLPSDRFFAERPEGSVSTLKIQRTQQEDSAVYLCASSQGRRELDNEQFFGPGTRLTVL.

This chain links TRBV11-2 with TRBJ2-1; D gene ambiguous. V lost 6 bases and J lost 0, with 12 bases in between. This CDR3 has 15 residues. Germline V lookup: CDR1 SGHAT, CDR2 FQNNGV. The CDR3 nucleotides read TGTGCCAGCAGTCTTGCGCTGAGCTCCTACAATGAGCAGTTCTTC. This translates into CASSLALSSYNEQFF.

The chain employs TRBV27 and TRBJ2-1; a weak D match, TRBD1 (8 bases). Germline CDR1 reads MNHEY; CDR2 reads SMNVEV (reference sequence). V lost 5 bases and J lost 2, with 16 bases in between. This CDR3 has 16 amino acids. The DNA of the CDR3 is TGTGCCAGCAGTATACGGACAGGGAGGGCCTACAATGAGCAGTTCTTC. As protein: CASSIRTGRAYNEQFF.

The V and J genes are TRBV30 and TRBJ2-1; 7 bases are a match to TRBD2. Losses at the gene ends were 1 base for V and 8 bases for J; bases not matched to a gene: 2. From germline, CDR1 is GTSNPN and CDR2 SVGIG (reference sequence). The CDR3 is 12 amino acids. The CDR3 nucleotides are TGTGCCTGGAGTGGGGAGGGTGATGAGCAGTTCTTC. Its translation: CAWSGEGDEQFF.

CDR3 sequence reads: CASSLPLGGDEQFF. CDR3 nucleotide sequence: TGTGCCAGCAGTCTCCCCCTCGGAGGTGATGAGCAGTTCTTC. V is TRBV11-2 and J is TRBJ2-1; D possibly corresponds to TRBD2 (5 bases). Trimming left V 6 bases short and J 8 bases short, with 17 bases between. CDR1 SGHAT and CDR2 FQNNGV come from the germline V gene. The CDR3 spans 14 residues.

This clone was detected once. This sequence joins TRBV28 and TRBJ2-7; D might be TRBD1 (5 bases). Between the trimmed V and J ends, which lost 5 bases and 7 bases, there was a span of 15 bases. CDR3 length: 13 residues. Germline CDR1 reads MDHEN; CDR2 reads SYDVKM. The CDR3 region is CASSPQTVGEQYF. In DNA form, the CDR3 reads TGTGCCAGCAGTCCCCAGACAGTCGGGGAGCAGTACTTC. Variable domain in full (rest from reference TRBV28 and TRBJ2-7): DVKVTQSSRYLVKRTGEKVFLECVQDMDHENMFWYRQDPGLGLRLIYFSYDVKMKEKGDIPEGYSVSREKKERFSLILESASTNQTSMYLCASSPQTVGEQYFGPGTRLTVT.

The chain employs TRBV13 and TRBJ2-7; D gene uncertain. CDR1 PRHDT and CDR2 FYEKMQ come from the germline V gene (reference sequence). V lost 2 bases and J 9 bases, leaving 17 bases between the germline ends. CDR3 length: 14 amino acids. CDR3 in amino acids: CASSLSQTLTTQYF. The CDR3 nucleotides are TGTGCCAGCAGCTTATCACAGACCCTAACGACGCAGTACTTC. Looking up the rest from reference TRBV13 and TRBJ2-7 gives the full variable domain: AAGVIQSPRHLIKEKRETATLKCYPIPRHDTVYWYQQGPGQDPQFLISFYEKMQSDKGSIPDRFSAQQFSDYHSELNMSSLELGDSALYFCASSLSQTLTTQYFGPGTRLTVT.

The V and J genes are TRBV3-1 (or the pseudogene TRBV3-2) and TRBJ2-5, with TRBD2 matching over 14 bases. V shed 4 bases, J shed 5 bases, and the junction held 6 bases outside the gene matches. Germline loops: CDR1 LGHDT, CDR2 YNNKEL (reference sequence). The CDR3 is 16 residues long. The CDR3 nucleotides read TGTGCCAGCAGCCCGACTAGCGGGAGGGCCGGGGAGACCCAGTACTTC. Amino acid sequence: CASSPTSGRAGETQYF.

This chain connects TRBV6-5 to TRBJ2-7, with D perhaps matching TRBD1 (6 bases). The CDR3 is made up of 15 amino acids. The germline V gene has CDR1 MNHEY and CDR2 SVGAGI. V lost 7 bases, J lost 2 bases, and 18 bases lay in between. The CDR3 DNA sequence: TGTGCCAGCACCCCCACCGTAGGGGGAGCCTACGAGCAGTACTTC. This encodes CASTPTVGGAYEQYF.